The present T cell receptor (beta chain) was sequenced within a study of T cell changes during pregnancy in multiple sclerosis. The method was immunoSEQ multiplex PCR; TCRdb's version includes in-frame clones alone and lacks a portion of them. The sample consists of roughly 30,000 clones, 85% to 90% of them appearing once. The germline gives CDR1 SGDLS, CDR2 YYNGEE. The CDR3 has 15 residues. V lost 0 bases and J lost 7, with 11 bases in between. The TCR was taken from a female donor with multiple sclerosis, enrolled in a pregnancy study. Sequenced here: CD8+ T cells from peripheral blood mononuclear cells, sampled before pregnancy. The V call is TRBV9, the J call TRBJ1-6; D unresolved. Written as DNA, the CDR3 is TGTGCCAGCAGCGTAGAAGGAGGGCCAAATTCACCCCTCCACTTT. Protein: CASSVEGGPNSPLHF.